This passage covers 25 T cell receptor beta chains from one sample sequenced in a study of response to subunit inactivated influenza vaccine. MiXCR, applied by TCRdb to the RT-PCR reads, yields one record per CDR3 protein. The table lists about 780,000 distinct CDR3 sequences, approximately 17% of them singletons, with approximately 10% in the top ten. The source was PBMCs from blood, collected 4 to 6 days after vaccination. The receptors originated from a man aged 50-60 years who received an inactivated influenza vaccine.

This clonotype has only a few counts. The chain employs TRBV10-3 and TRBJ2-3; possibly TRBD1 for D (6 bases). The germline CDR1 and CDR2 sequences are ENHRY and SYGVKD. CDR3 length: 13 amino acids. V gave up 7 bases and J gave up 4 bases, with 12 bases separating them. This chain's CDR3 is CAIMGANPDTQYF. The CDR3 region has the DNA TGTGCCATCATGGGGGCCAATCCAGATACGCAGTATTTT.

V and J are TRBV9 and TRBJ2-5, with 8 bases that match TRBD1. After removal of 2 bases from V and 5 bases from J, the junction contained 8 bases not matched to a gene. The V gene's germline CDR1 is SGDLS and CDR2 YYNGEE. The CDR3 is 15 residues long. The CDR3 loop is CASSVDRGVGETQYF. As DNA, the CDR3 is TGTGCCAGCAGCGTTGACAGGGGCGTGGGGGAGACCCAGTACTTC.

This clonotype was picked up many times. This rearrangement joins TRBV12-3 or TRBV12-4 to TRBJ2-7, with D possibly matching TRBD1 (6 bases). Trimming pared 8 bases from V and 0 bases from J, leaving 17 bases between. CDR3 size: 15 residues. The CDR3 nucleotides read TGTGCCAGCGGGGATCCCCGGGACACCTCCTACGAGCAGTACTTC. Its protein product is CASGDPRDTSYEQYF.

The CDR3 DNA sequence: TGCAGCGTCGGAGGAGAAGGGGGCTACTACGAGCAGTACTTC. Amino acids: CSVGGEGGYYEQYF. The chain combines TRBV29-1 with TRBJ2-7, with 7 nucleotides matching TRBD1. Germline trimming cut 6 bases from V and 3 bases from J; bases unmatched to any gene: 11. The CDR3 runs 14 residues. In germline, CDR1 is SQVTM, CDR2 ANQGSEA.

The table lists this clonotype with a few counts. This rearrangement joins TRBV12-3 or TRBV12-4 to TRBJ2-3; D remains ambiguous. The CDR3 runs to 16 residues. V lost 6 bases and J 2 bases, leaving 18 bases between the germline ends. In nucleotides, the CDR3 is TGTGCCAGCAGCCCCTCGGCAGGCTTCCTCACAGATACGCAGTATTTT. As protein: CASSPSAGFLTDTQYF.

This clonotype was detected a few times. This chain's CDR3 is CSALGQGGTQYF. CDR3 in DNA: TGCAGTGCTCTAGGGCAGGGAGGAACCCAGTACTTC. The chain employs TRBV20-1 and TRBJ2-5; tentatively, D is TRBD2 (6 bases). Trimming cost V 5 bases and J 8 bases, with 15 bases left between them. Germline values: CDR1 DFQATT, CDR2 SNEGSKA (reference sequence). CDR3 length equals 12 residues.

The chain joins TRBV7-2 to TRBJ2-3, with 7 bases identical to TRBD2. V was pared by 5 bases and J by 3 bases, with 5 bases of the junction left unmatched. The length of the CDR3 is 14 residues. Germline V lookup: CDR1 SGHTA, CDR2 FQGNSA. DNA for the CDR3: TGTGCCAGCAGCATCGGACTAGAGACAGATACGCAGTATTTT. Residues: CASSIGLETDTQYF.

This clonotype was detected only a few times. The rearrangement uses TRBV6-1 and TRBJ2-7, with 8 bases lining up with TRBD1. The CDR3 contains 15 residues. The germline V gene encodes CDR1 MNHNS and CDR2 SASEGT. The trim removed 4 bases at V and 2 bases at J, leaving 7 bases unmatched. This chain's CDR3 is CASSVNRGRAYEQYF. The CDR3 DNA follows: TGTGCCAGCAGTGTGAACAGGGGGAGAGCCTACGAGCAGTACTTC.

In its sample, this clonotype was seen a few times. V usage is TRBV10-3 and J usage is TRBJ2-3; D gene ambiguous. This CDR3 is 11 amino acids long. Germline CDR1 ENHRY, CDR2 SYGVKD. V was shortened by 10 bases and J by 0 bases, with 5 bases between the two germline ends. The DNA for the CDR3 is TGTGCCAGCGGTAGCACAGATACGCAGTATTTT. Its translation is CASGSTDTQYF.

This clonotype was counted at least ten times. The chain has TRBV5-5 and TRBJ2-5; 8 nucleotides match TRBD2. The V gene's germline CDR1 is SGHKS and CDR2 YYEKEE (reference sequence). The V segment lost 4 bases and the J segment 4 bases; nucleotides outside the gene matches: 6. CDR3 length: 14 amino acids. CDR3 residues: CASSPGGGGETQYF. The CDR3 DNA reads TGTGCCAGCAGCCCGGGGGGGGGAGGAGAGACCCAGTACTTC.

The V gene is TRBV12-3 or TRBV12-4, the J gene TRBJ1-2; D possibly corresponds to TRBD1 (5 bases). The CDR3 has 16 residues. Deletions cut 2 bases from V and 4 bases from J, with 17 bases between. The CDR3 loop is CASSLLGGGISYGYTF. The DNA of the CDR3 is TGTGCCAGCAGTTTACTCGGGGGAGGGATCAGCTATGGCTACACCTTC.

V and J are TRBV5-1 and TRBJ2-1; either TRBD1 or TRBD2 may fit D (6 bases each). Trimming cost V 5 bases and J 4 bases, with 22 bases left between them. This CDR3 contains 17 residues. Germline V gene sequence: CDR1 SGHRS, CDR2 YFSETQ. CDR3 region: CASRWGVRGRLYNEQFF. The CDR3 nucleotides read TGCGCCAGCAGATGGGGGGTCAGGGGACGACTTTACAATGAGCAGTTCTTC.

The CDR3, as DNA: TGCGCCAGCAGAACCGGGACTAGCGGGAGGAATGAGCAGTTCTTC. Translating gives CASRTGTSGRNEQFF. V usage is TRBV4-3 and J usage is TRBJ2-1, with TRBD2 identical over 15 bases. CDR1 is LGHNA and CDR2 is YSLEER in the germline V gene. After removal of 6 bases from V and 7 bases from J, the junction contained 4 bases not matched to a gene. The CDR3 runs 15 residues.

This clonotype was detected a few times. The chain links TRBV5-1 to TRBJ2-5; TRBD1 matches 9 bases. The CDR3 has 15 residues. V trimming: 4 bases; J trimming: 1 base; junction bases outside the gene matches: 5. Germline CDR1 and CDR2: SGHRS and YFSETQ. This CDR3 reads CASSIKDRGQETQYF. Here the CDR3 DNA reads TGCGCCAGCAGCATAAAGGACAGGGGCCAAGAGACCCAGTACTTC.

The chain has TRBV15 and TRBJ2-5, with D unclear. The germline CDR1 and CDR2 sequences are LNHNV and YYDKDF (reference sequence). This CDR3 comprises 14 residues. The V gene lost 1 base and the J gene lost 5 bases, with 11 bases spanning the gap. The CDR3 loop reads CATSRAQSSETQYF. In DNA, the CDR3 is TGTGCCACCAGCAGAGCCCAAAGTTCGGAGACCCAGTACTTC. The whole variable domain, filled in from reference TRBV15 and TRBJ2-5, reads DAMVIQNPRYQVTQFGKPVTLSCSQTLNHNVMYWYQQKSSQAPKLLFHYYDKDFNNEADTPDNFQSRRPNTSFCFLDIRSPGLGDTAMYLCATSRAQSSETQYFGPGTRLLVL.

This clonotype was observed a handful of times. CDR3 amino acids: CSVTSAWEQFF. CDR3 DNA: TGCAGCGTTACTAGCGCGTGGGAGCAGTTCTTC. The V call is TRBV29-1, the J call TRBJ2-1, with TRBD2 matching over 7 bases. V lost 5 bases, J lost 10 bases, and 5 bases stayed unmatched. This CDR3 contains 11 residues. The germline CDR1 and CDR2 sequences are SQVTM and ANQGSEA.

This clonotype was seen ten or more times. The V call is TRBV5-1, the J call TRBJ2-3, with 13 positions matching TRBD2. The CDR3 is made up of 19 amino acids. Per germline, CDR1 SGHRS and CDR2 YFSETQ. J was trimmed by 0 bases and V by 0 bases; bases with no gene match: 7. Written as DNA, the CDR3 is TGCGCCAGCAGCTTGGGACTAGCGGGAGGATCAACTAGCACAGATACGCAGTATTTT. It encodes CASSLGLAGGSTSTDTQYF.

This sequence joins TRBV9 and TRBJ2-1, with unresolved D. The CDR3 is made up of 16 amino acids. V was cut by 0 bases and J by 7 bases, with 17 bases left in between. Germline V gene data show CDR1 as SGDLS and CDR2 as YYNGEE. The CDR3 reads CASSVAASHLGNEQFF. The CDR3, as DNA: TGTGCCAGCAGCGTAGCTGCCTCTCACCTCGGGAATGAGCAGTTCTTC.

The V call is TRBV7-2, the J call TRBJ2-5; 9 nucleotides line up with TRBD2. Trimming removed 3 bases from V and 3 bases from J; junction bases left unmatched: 5. CDR1 is SGHTA, CDR2 FQGNSA, per germline. This CDR3 has 15 amino acids. The chain's CDR3 is CASSLVASGKETQYF. For the CDR3, the DNA is TGTGCCAGCAGCTTGGTGGCTAGCGGGAAAGAGACCCAGTACTTC.

The V call is TRBV28, the J call TRBJ2-1, with a tentative D call TRBD1 (5 bases). V lost 5 bases to trimming and J lost 4 bases, with 18 bases between them. CDR1 and CDR2 from the germline V gene are MDHEN and SYDVKM. This CDR3 spans 16 amino acids. The CDR3 loop is CASSPQLVTEYNEQFF. The CDR3 bases are TGTGCCAGCAGTCCTCAACTCGTGACAGAATACAATGAGCAGTTCTTC.

CDR3 loop: CASSQDRRGQYF. DNA for the CDR3: TGTGCCAGCAGCCAAGATCGGAGGGGACAGTACTTC. This chain links TRBV3-1 with TRBJ2-7; possible D gene TRBD2, 6 bases. The CDR3 contains 12 residues. V was clipped by 0 bases and J by 10 bases, with 10 bases between them. Germline V gene sequence: CDR1 LGHDT, CDR2 YNNKEL (reference sequence).

V gene TRBV24-1 combines with J gene TRBJ1-2; a weak D match, TRBD1 (6 bases). The ends were cut back, 0 bases at V and 4 bases at J, with 11 bases in the middle. This CDR3 is 15 amino acids long. The germline CDR1 and CDR2 sequences are KGHDR and SFDVKD. CDR3: CATSDLQAGVYGYTF. CDR3 in DNA: TGTGCCACCAGTGATTTGCAGGCAGGGGTCTATGGCTACACCTTC.

This clonotype was observed a handful of times. The V call is TRBV4-1, the J call TRBJ1-1, with 7 bases identical to TRBD1. V gave up 4 bases and J gave up 0 bases; unmatched junction bases: 11. The CDR3 has 17 residues. From germline, CDR1 is MGHRA and CDR2 YSYEKL. This chain's CDR3 is CASSLIWGQSMNTEAFF. The DNA for the CDR3 is TGCGCCAGCAGCCTTATCTGGGGACAGAGCATGAACACTGAAGCTTTCTTT.

This clonotype has only a few counts. The chain combines TRBV12-3 or TRBV12-4 with TRBJ2-1, with D perhaps matching TRBD2 (6 bases). The CDR3 has 12 residues. Trimming removed 6 bases from V and 9 bases from J, with 12 bases in between. The CDR3 here is CASSRGNGEQFF. Here the CDR3 DNA reads TGTGCCAGCAGCCGGGGGAATGGTGAGCAGTTCTTC.

Only a few counts were recorded for this clonotype. The rearrangement links TRBV27 to TRBJ1-3, with 7 bases matching TRBD1. Trimming took 6 bases from V and 0 from J; bases not matched to a gene: 5. Germline V gene data show CDR1 as MNHEY and CDR2 as SMNVEV (reference sequence). The CDR3 extends over 15 amino acids. In nucleotides, the CDR3 is TGTGCCAGCAGCCCAGACAGGGCCTCTGGAAACACCATATATTTT. This codes for CASSPDRASGNTIYF.